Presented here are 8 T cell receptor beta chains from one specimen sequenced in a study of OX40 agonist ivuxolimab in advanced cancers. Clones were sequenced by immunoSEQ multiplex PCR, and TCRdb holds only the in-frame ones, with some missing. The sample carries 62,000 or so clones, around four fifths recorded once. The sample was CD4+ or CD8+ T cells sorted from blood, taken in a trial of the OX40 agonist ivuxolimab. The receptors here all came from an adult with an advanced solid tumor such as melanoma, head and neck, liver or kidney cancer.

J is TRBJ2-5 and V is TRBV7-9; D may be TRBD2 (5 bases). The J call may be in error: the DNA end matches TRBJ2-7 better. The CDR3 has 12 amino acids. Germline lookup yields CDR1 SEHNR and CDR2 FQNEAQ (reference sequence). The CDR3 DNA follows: TGTGCCAGCAGCTCCGGGGACTACGAGCAGTACTTC. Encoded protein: CASSSGDYEQYF.

The CDR3 bases are TGTGCCAGCAGCGAAACTAGCGGGAGTAATGAGCAGTTCTTC. This encodes CASSETSGSNEQFF. The chain joins TRBV7-3 to TRBJ2-1; 11 bases are shared with TRBD2. The CDR3 covers 14 residues. After removal of 5 bases from V and 7 bases from J, the junction contained 4 bases not matched to a gene. Germline CDR1 SGHTA, CDR2 FQGTGA.

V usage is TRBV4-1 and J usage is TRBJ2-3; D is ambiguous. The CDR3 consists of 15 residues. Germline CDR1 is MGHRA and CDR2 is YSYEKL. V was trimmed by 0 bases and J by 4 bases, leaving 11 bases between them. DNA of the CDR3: TGCGCCAGCAGCCAAGAGGGGTCACGTCCAGATACGCAGTATTTT. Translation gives CASSQEGSRPDTQYF.

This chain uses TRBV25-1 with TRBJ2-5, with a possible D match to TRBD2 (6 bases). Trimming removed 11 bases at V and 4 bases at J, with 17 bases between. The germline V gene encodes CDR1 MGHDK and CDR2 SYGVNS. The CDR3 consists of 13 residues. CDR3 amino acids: CACSDWEAETQYF. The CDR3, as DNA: TGTGCCTGCTCCGATTGGGAGGCAGAGACCCAGTACTTC.

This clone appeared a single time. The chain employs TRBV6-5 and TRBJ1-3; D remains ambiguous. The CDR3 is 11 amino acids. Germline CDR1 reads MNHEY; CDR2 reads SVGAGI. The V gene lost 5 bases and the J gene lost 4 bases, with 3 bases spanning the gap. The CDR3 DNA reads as TGTGCCAGCAGTCGGGGAAACACCATATATTTT. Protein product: CASSRGNTIYF.

CDR3 bases: TGCGCCAGCAGCCAAGGTCTGGACTATTATTCTGGGGCCAACGTCCTGACTTTC. The encoded protein is CASSQGLDYYSGANVLTF. The rearrangement uses TRBV4-1 and TRBJ2-6; maybe TRBD2 (6 bases). Between the trimmed V and J ends, which lost 1 base and 1 base, there was a span of 14 bases. CDR1 MGHRA and CDR2 YSYEKL come from the germline V gene. This CDR3 is built from 18 residues.

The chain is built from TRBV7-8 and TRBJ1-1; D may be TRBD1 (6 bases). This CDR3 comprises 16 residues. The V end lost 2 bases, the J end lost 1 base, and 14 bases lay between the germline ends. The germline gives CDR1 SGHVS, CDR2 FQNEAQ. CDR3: CASSLRVIQGNTEAFF. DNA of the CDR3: TGTGCCAGCAGCTTAAGGGTTATACAGGGGAACACTGAAGCTTTCTTT.

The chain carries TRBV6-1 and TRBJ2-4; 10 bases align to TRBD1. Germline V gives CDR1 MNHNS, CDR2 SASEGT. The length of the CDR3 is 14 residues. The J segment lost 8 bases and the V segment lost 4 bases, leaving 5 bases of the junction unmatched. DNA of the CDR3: TGTGCCAGCAGTGGGTCCGGGACAGGGGACATTCAGTACTTC. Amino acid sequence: CASSGSGTGDIQYF.